This T cell receptor (beta chain) was recovered during a study of OX40 agonist ivuxolimab in advanced cancers. Study information: Partial responses were seen in three patients, one with hepatocellular carcinoma and two with cutaneous melanoma.

Sequencing used immunoSEQ multiplex PCR; TCRdb keeps in-frame clones, though not all of them. Here the sample spans some 87,000 clones, roughly 88% being singletons. Germline CDR1 MDHEN, CDR2 SYDVKM. J was trimmed by 6 bases and V by 6 bases; bases with no gene match: 12. The CDR3 covers 15 residues. The sequences come from CD4+ or CD8+ T cells sorted from blood, collected in a trial of the OX40 agonist ivuxolimab. The sequence derives from an adult with an advanced solid tumor such as melanoma, head and neck, liver or kidney cancer. The V and J genes are TRBV28 and TRBJ2-7, with TRBD1 matching 9 bases. CDR3 nucleotide sequence: TGTGCCAGCAGCGTCGCCCGAGGACAGGGGACCGAGCAGTACTTC. Translating gives CASSVARGQGTEQYF.